A selection of T cell receptor beta chains follows, all from one sample in a study of blood T cell repertoires in COVID-19. The protocol was immunoSEQ multiplex PCR, while the TCRdb copy is restricted to in-frame clones and leaves out a portion. The sample lists some 160,000 clones; 80% to 90% were seen once. The sequencing sample was made of peripheral blood. The receptors were gathered from a woman aged 55-69 years with active COVID-19. Each CDR3 is given with its conserved first and last residue. Fields, in order: V gene, D gene, J gene, clone size, CDR3 length, CDR3 protein, CDR3 DNA. D genes are given only for firm matches. Only part of the rows carry a size: once, few, many, or a class if the clone is expanded.

V gene: TRBV7-9; D gene: TRBD2; J gene: TRBJ2-1; clone size: -; CDR3 length: 13; CDR3 protein: CASSLGLADEQFF; CDR3 DNA: TGTGCCAGCAGCCTTGGACTAGCCGATGAGCAGTTCTTC
V gene: TRBV5-6; D gene: -; J gene: TRBJ1-6; clone size: few; CDR3 length: 14; CDR3 protein: CASSGGTGNSPLHF; CDR3 DNA: TGTGCCAGCAGCGGGGGGACGGGTAATTCACCCCTCCACTTT
V gene: TRBV6-2/TRBV6-3; D gene: TRBD2; J gene: TRBJ2-7; clone size: -; CDR3 length: 14; CDR3 protein: CASSRLAGSYEQYF; CDR3 DNA: TGTGCCAGCAGCCGACTAGCGGGGTCCTACGAGCAGTACTTC
V gene: TRBV15; D gene: TRBD2; J gene: TRBJ2-1; clone size: -; CDR3 length: 17; CDR3 protein: CATSRELTGGPSNEQFF; CDR3 DNA: TGTGCCACCAGCAGAGAGTTGACGGGAGGGCCGAGTAATGAGCAGTTCTTC
V gene: TRBV29-1; D gene: -; J gene: TRBJ1-1; clone size: once; CDR3 length: 11; CDR3 protein: CSLSPDTEAFF; CDR3 DNA: TGCAGCCTAAGCCCGGACACTGAAGCTTTCTTT
V gene: TRBV9; D gene: TRBD2; J gene: TRBJ2-5; clone size: -; CDR3 length: 16; CDR3 protein: CASSPFSGYNQETQYF; CDR3 DNA: TGTGCCAGCAGCCCCTTTAGCGGGTACAACCAAGAGACCCAGTACTTC
V gene: TRBV5-5; D gene: -; J gene: TRBJ2-5; clone size: -; CDR3 length: 14; CDR3 protein: CASSTGDFVETQYF; CDR3 DNA: TGTGCCAGCAGCACGGGGGACTTTGTGGAGACCCAGTACTTC
V gene: TRBV28; D gene: TRBD1; J gene: TRBJ1-2; clone size: -; CDR3 length: 15; CDR3 protein: CASSWRTGRNYGYTF; CDR3 DNA: TGTGCCAGCAGTTGGAGGACAGGTCGGAACTATGGCTACACCTTC
V gene: TRBV19; D gene: TRBD1; J gene: TRBJ1-5; clone size: -; CDR3 length: 13; CDR3 protein: CASRGQGGQPQHF; CDR3 DNA: TGTGCCAGTCGGGGACAGGGTGGCCAGCCCCAGCATTTT
V gene: TRBV6-2/TRBV6-3; D gene: TRBD1; J gene: TRBJ1-2; clone size: -; CDR3 length: 13; CDR3 protein: CASSPQGNYGYTF; CDR3 DNA: TGTGCCAGCAGTCCACAGGGGAACTATGGCTACACCTTC
V gene: TRBV27; D gene: -; J gene: TRBJ2-7; clone size: -; CDR3 length: 13; CDR3 protein: CASSFVRFYEQYF; CDR3 DNA: TGTGCCAGCAGTTTTGTCAGGTTCTACGAGCAGTACTTC